Listed below are T cell receptor beta chains from one sample, sequenced in a study of human T cells and chemical hapten exposure. TCRdb used MiXCR to reprocess the RACE reads, holding one entry per CDR3 protein. The table includes approximately 97,000 distinct CDR3 sequences, approximately 9% detected once. Sequencing input: whole blood. The receptors stem from a female donor in good health. Some clones in this sample may be carry-over from other donors' samples. Both conserved end residues are part of each CDR3. Each record gives: J gene, D gene, clone size, V gene, CDR3 protein, CDR3 DNA. D genes are given only for firm matches. A clone size is listed for some rows: how often the clone was seen (once, few, many), or a class if it is expanded.

j_gene: TRBJ2-7; d_gene: NA; abundance: many; v_gene: TRBV28; CDR3aa: CASSLSSFSVVYF; CDR3nt: TGTGCCAGCAGTTTAAGTTCCTTCAGTGTGGTGTACTTC
j_gene: TRBJ2-6; d_gene: NA; abundance: few; v_gene: TRBV6-5; CDR3aa: CASSKQLTGANVLTF; CDR3nt: TGTGCCAGCAGTAAGCAGTTAACTGGGGCCAACGTCCTGACTTTC
j_gene: TRBJ1-5; d_gene: NA; abundance: NA; v_gene: TRBV19; CDR3aa: CASSISGNQPQHF; CDR3nt: TGTGCCAGTAGTATCTCAGGTAATCAGCCCCAGCATTTT
j_gene: TRBJ1-1; d_gene: NA; abundance: few; v_gene: TRBV7-2; CDR3aa: CASSFSDLMEAFF; CDR3nt: TGTGCCAGCAGCTTTTCCGATTTAATGGAGGCTTTCTTT
j_gene: TRBJ1-2; d_gene: NA; abundance: NA; v_gene: TRBV2; CDR3aa: CASSERSRDDYTF; CDR3nt: TGTGCCAGCAGTGAAAGGTCCAGGGATGACTACACCTTC
j_gene: TRBJ2-7; d_gene: TRBD1; abundance: many; v_gene: TRBV29-1; CDR3aa: CSGLTGGGEQYF; CDR3nt: TGCAGCGGTCTGACAGGGGGCGGCGAGCAGTACTTC
j_gene: TRBJ2-1; d_gene: TRBD2; abundance: NA; v_gene: TRBV7-9; CDR3aa: CASSLVSGSSYNEQFF; CDR3nt: TGTGCCAGCAGCTTAGTTAGCGGGAGCTCCTACAATGAGCAGTTCTTC
j_gene: TRBJ2-1; d_gene: NA; abundance: few; v_gene: TRBV28; CDR3aa: CASSPSFFSSYNEQFF; CDR3nt: TGTGCCAGCAGCCCTTCGTTCTTCAGCTCCTACAATGAGCAGTTCTTC
j_gene: TRBJ2-2; d_gene: TRBD2; abundance: NA; v_gene: TRBV29-1; CDR3aa: CSARGGENTGELFF; CDR3nt: TGCAGCGCACGGGGGGGGGAGAACACCGGGGAGCTGTTTTTT
j_gene: TRBJ1-5; d_gene: NA; abundance: NA; v_gene: TRBV28; CDR3aa: CASSGGQGGNQPQHF; CDR3nt: TGTGCCAGCAGTGGGGGACAAGGCGGCAATCAGCCCCAGCATTTT
j_gene: TRBJ2-1; d_gene: NA; abundance: few; v_gene: TRBV19; CDR3aa: CASSIGRNNEQFF; CDR3nt: TGTGCCAGTAGTATAGGACGAAACAATGAGCAGTTCTTC
j_gene: TRBJ2-1; d_gene: TRBD2; abundance: once; v_gene: TRBV15; CDR3aa: CATSRDIAGDEQFF; CDR3nt: TGTGCCACCAGCAGAGACATAGCGGGGGATGAGCAGTTCTTC
j_gene: TRBJ2-3; d_gene: NA; abundance: few; v_gene: TRBV28; CDR3aa: CASRWGMRTDTQYF; CDR3nt: TGTGCCAGCCGATGGGGTATGAGGACAGATACGCAGTATTTT
j_gene: TRBJ2-7; d_gene: TRBD1; abundance: NA; v_gene: TRBV5-1; CDR3aa: CASSGDSPYEQYF; CDR3nt: TGCGCCAGCAGCGGGGACAGTCCCTACGAGCAGTACTTC
j_gene: TRBJ2-7; d_gene: NA; abundance: NA; v_gene: TRBV29-1; CDR3aa: CSVEDRGNYEQYF; CDR3nt: TGCAGCGTTGAAGACAGGGGAAACTACGAGCAGTACTTC
j_gene: TRBJ1-1; d_gene: NA; abundance: many; v_gene: TRBV3-1; CDR3aa: CASSQTPREAFF; CDR3nt: TGTGCCAGCAGCCAGACCCCTCGCGAGGCTTTCTTT
j_gene: TRBJ2-5; d_gene: NA; abundance: few; v_gene: TRBV11-2; CDR3aa: CASSLARGLALQETQYF; CDR3nt: TGTGCCAGCAGCTTAGCCCGGGGCCTAGCGTTACAAGAGACCCAGTACTTC
j_gene: TRBJ2-5; d_gene: NA; abundance: many; v_gene: TRBV20-1; CDR3aa: CSARRGYQETQYF; CDR3nt: TGCAGTGCCCGAAGAGGCTACCAAGAGACCCAGTACTTC
j_gene: TRBJ2-7; d_gene: NA; abundance: many; v_gene: TRBV10-3; CDR3aa: CAISDLVSGAGEQYF; CDR3nt: TGTGCCATCAGTGATTTGGTTTCAGGGGCCGGAGAGCAGTACTTC
j_gene: TRBJ2-7; d_gene: TRBD2; abundance: NA; v_gene: TRBV7-9; CDR3aa: CASSSGTSSYEQYF; CDR3nt: TGTGCCAGCAGCTCCGGGACTAGCTCCTACGAGCAGTACTTC
j_gene: TRBJ2-7; d_gene: NA; abundance: many; v_gene: TRBV27; CDR3aa: CASSLRQFYEQYF; CDR3nt: TGTGCCAGCAGTTTACGTCAGTTTTACGAGCAGTACTTC
j_gene: TRBJ2-1; d_gene: TRBD2; abundance: few; v_gene: TRBV18; CDR3aa: CASSPLSSGSVYEQFF; CDR3nt: TGTGCCAGCTCACCACTGAGTAGCGGGAGTGTCTATGAGCAGTTCTTC
j_gene: TRBJ2-1; d_gene: TRBD2; abundance: NA; v_gene: TRBV10-2; CDR3aa: CASSESIAGEFF; CDR3nt: TGCGCCAGCAGTGAGTCGATAGCGGGAGAGTTCTTC
j_gene: TRBJ2-5; d_gene: NA; abundance: few; v_gene: TRBV7-9; CDR3aa: CASSLRQVEETQYF; CDR3nt: TGTGCCAGCAGCTTAAGACAGGTTGAAGAGACCCAGTACTTC
j_gene: TRBJ2-3; d_gene: TRBD2; abundance: few; v_gene: TRBV2; CDR3aa: CASNKGLAGPDTQYF; CDR3nt: TGTGCCAGCAACAAGGGACTAGCGGGACCAGATACGCAGTATTTT
j_gene: TRBJ2-2; d_gene: NA; abundance: NA; v_gene: TRBV5-1; CDR3aa: CASSLTGGTGELFF; CDR3nt: TGCGCCAGCAGTCTAACAGGAGGCACCGGGGAGCTGTTTTTT
j_gene: TRBJ2-7; d_gene: NA; abundance: many; v_gene: TRBV27; CDR3aa: CASSLDGPYEQYF; CDR3nt: TGTGCCAGCAGTTTGGACGGCCCCTACGAGCAGTACTTC
j_gene: TRBJ2-3; d_gene: TRBD2; abundance: many; v_gene: TRBV2; CDR3aa: CASSEATSGSMHTQYF; CDR3nt: TGTGCCAGCAGTGAAGCGACTAGCGGGAGTATGCATACGCAGTATTTT
j_gene: TRBJ1-1; d_gene: TRBD1; abundance: NA; v_gene: TRBV14; CDR3aa: CASSLLGTGNTEAFF; CDR3nt: TGTGCCAGCAGCCTTCTCGGGACAGGGAACACTGAAGCTTTCTTT
j_gene: TRBJ2-7; d_gene: NA; abundance: many; v_gene: TRBV7-9; CDR3aa: CASSPRILGFEQYF; CDR3nt: TGTGCCAGCAGCCCGCGAATACTGGGTTTCGAGCAGTACTTC
j_gene: TRBJ1-1; d_gene: TRBD1; abundance: NA; v_gene: TRBV5-1; CDR3aa: CASSLGDRGRTEAFF; CDR3nt: TGCGCCAGCAGCTTGGGGGACAGGGGGCGAACAGAAGCTTTCTTT
j_gene: TRBJ2-7; d_gene: TRBD2; abundance: many; v_gene: TRBV28; CDR3aa: CASSSGTSDYEQYF; CDR3nt: TGTGCCAGCAGTTCCGGGACTAGCGACTACGAGCAGTACTTC
j_gene: TRBJ2-7; d_gene: TRBD2; abundance: few; v_gene: TRBV28; CDR3aa: CASSGSGSYHEQYF; CDR3nt: TGTGCCAGCAGTGGTAGCGGGAGTTACCACGAGCAGTACTTC
j_gene: TRBJ1-5; d_gene: NA; abundance: many; v_gene: TRBV4-3; CDR3aa: CASSPFRFNQPQHF; CDR3nt: TGCGCCAGCAGCCCATTCAGGTTTAATCAGCCCCAGCATTTT
j_gene: TRBJ2-5; d_gene: NA; abundance: many; v_gene: TRBV29-1; CDR3aa: CSVDIQETQYF; CDR3nt: TGCAGCGTTGATATACAAGAGACCCAGTACTTC
j_gene: TRBJ1-5; d_gene: TRBD1; abundance: many; v_gene: TRBV5-1; CDR3aa: CASSWTGGNQPQHF; CDR3nt: TGCGCCAGCAGCTGGACAGGGGGCAATCAGCCCCAGCATTTT
j_gene: TRBJ2-3; d_gene: TRBD2; abundance: few; v_gene: TRBV6-6; CDR3aa: CASSYGLAGSDTQYF; CDR3nt: TGTGCCAGCAGTTATGGACTAGCGGGTTCAGATACGCAGTATTTT
j_gene: TRBJ2-3; d_gene: NA; abundance: few; v_gene: TRBV7-9; CDR3aa: CASSSTPGRASTDTQYF; CDR3nt: TGTGCCAGCAGCTCTACACCGGGACGAGCTAGCACAGATACGCAGTATTTT
j_gene: TRBJ2-3; d_gene: TRBD1; abundance: many; v_gene: TRBV10-2; CDR3aa: CAARSRQGIFADTQYF; CDR3nt: TGCGCCGCCCGCTCCCGACAGGGGATTTTTGCGGATACGCAGTATTTT
j_gene: TRBJ2-1; d_gene: NA; abundance: few; v_gene: TRBV27; CDR3aa: CASSFPPNNEQFF; CDR3nt: TGTGCCAGCAGTTTCCCCCCAAACAATGAGCAGTTCTTC
j_gene: TRBJ2-1; d_gene: TRBD1; abundance: NA; v_gene: TRBV29-1; CDR3aa: CSVGRGQGSNEQFF; CDR3nt: TGCAGCGTCGGCCGGGGACAGGGTTCCAATGAGCAGTTCTTC
j_gene: TRBJ1-5; d_gene: NA; abundance: many; v_gene: TRBV2; CDR3aa: CASSVNSNQPQHF; CDR3nt: TGTGCCAGCAGTGTGAATAGCAATCAGCCCCAGCATTTT
j_gene: TRBJ2-2; d_gene: NA; abundance: many; v_gene: TRBV29-1; CDR3aa: CSASSNRAGGGELFF; CDR3nt: TGCAGCGCATCATCTAACAGGGCCGGAGGCGGGGAGCTGTTTTTT
j_gene: TRBJ1-1; d_gene: NA; abundance: NA; v_gene: TRBV7-2; CDR3aa: CASSFGSNTEAFF; CDR3nt: TGTGCCAGCAGCTTCGGATCCAACACTGAAGCTTTCTTT
j_gene: TRBJ2-7; d_gene: NA; abundance: many; v_gene: TRBV28; CDR3aa: CASSLENLYEQYF; CDR3nt: TGTGCCAGCAGTTTAGAGAATCTCTACGAGCAGTACTTC
j_gene: TRBJ2-7; d_gene: NA; abundance: NA; v_gene: TRBV20-1; CDR3aa: CSARSYGTSYEQYF; CDR3nt: TGCAGTGCTAGAAGTTACGGGACATCCTACGAGCAGTACTTC
j_gene: TRBJ2-2; d_gene: NA; abundance: NA; v_gene: TRBV7-2; CDR3aa: CASSLTPPGGELFF; CDR3nt: TGTGCCAGCAGCCTAACTCCCCCTGGCGGGGAGCTGTTTTTT
j_gene: TRBJ2-7; d_gene: NA; abundance: few; v_gene: TRBV14; CDR3aa: CASGRGVGEQYF; CDR3nt: TGTGCCAGCGGCAGGGGAGTTGGGGAGCAGTACTTC
j_gene: TRBJ2-7; d_gene: NA; abundance: many; v_gene: TRBV20-1; CDR3aa: CSARDRARGETYEQYF; CDR3nt: TGCAGTGCTAGAGATCGGGCTAGGGGGGAAACGTACGAGCAGTACTTC
j_gene: TRBJ2-4; d_gene: TRBD2; abundance: NA; v_gene: TRBV2; CDR3aa: CASSETSAKNIQYF; CDR3nt: TGTGCCAGCAGTGAAACTAGCGCAAAAAACATTCAGTACTTC
j_gene: TRBJ1-5; d_gene: NA; abundance: few; v_gene: TRBV7-3; CDR3aa: CASSSRDGQPQHF; CDR3nt: TGTGCCAGCAGCTCAAGGGACGGTCAGCCCCAGCATTTT
j_gene: TRBJ2-7; d_gene: TRBD1; abundance: NA; v_gene: TRBV7-8; CDR3aa: CASSLGGAGGQGEQYF; CDR3nt: TGTGCCAGCAGCTTAGGCGGGGCAGGGGGACAGGGCGAGCAGTACTTC
j_gene: TRBJ2-1; d_gene: NA; abundance: NA; v_gene: TRBV6-1; CDR3aa: CASSEADWFGEQFF; CDR3nt: TGTGCCAGCAGTGAAGCTGATTGGTTCGGTGAGCAGTTCTTC
j_gene: TRBJ1-2; d_gene: TRBD1; abundance: many; v_gene: TRBV10-3; CDR3aa: CAISGTGRFHYGYTF; CDR3nt: TGTGCCATCAGTGGGACAGGGAGGTTTCACTATGGCTACACCTTC
j_gene: TRBJ2-2; d_gene: NA; abundance: many; v_gene: TRBV3-1; CDR3aa: CASNQGGTGELFF; CDR3nt: TGTGCCAGCAACCAAGGGGGGACCGGGGAGCTGTTTTTT
j_gene: TRBJ1-2; d_gene: TRBD1; abundance: NA; v_gene: TRBV6-1; CDR3aa: CASSPTGGRYGYTF; CDR3nt: TGTGCCAGCAGTCCGACAGGGGGCCGGTATGGCTACACCTTC
j_gene: TRBJ1-1; d_gene: TRBD1; abundance: many; v_gene: TRBV2; CDR3aa: CASSGWDRKDTEAFF; CDR3nt: TGTGCCAGCAGCGGATGGGACAGGAAAGACACTGAAGCTTTCTTT
j_gene: TRBJ2-3; d_gene: TRBD2; abundance: many; v_gene: TRBV27; CDR3aa: CASSEIAGVSTDTQYF; CDR3nt: TGTGCCAGCAGCGAGATAGCGGGAGTGAGCACAGATACGCAGTATTTT
j_gene: TRBJ2-5; d_gene: TRBD1; abundance: many; v_gene: TRBV5-1; CDR3aa: CASSRGQGETQYF; CDR3nt: TGCGCCAGCAGCCGGGGACAGGGAGAGACCCAGTACTTC